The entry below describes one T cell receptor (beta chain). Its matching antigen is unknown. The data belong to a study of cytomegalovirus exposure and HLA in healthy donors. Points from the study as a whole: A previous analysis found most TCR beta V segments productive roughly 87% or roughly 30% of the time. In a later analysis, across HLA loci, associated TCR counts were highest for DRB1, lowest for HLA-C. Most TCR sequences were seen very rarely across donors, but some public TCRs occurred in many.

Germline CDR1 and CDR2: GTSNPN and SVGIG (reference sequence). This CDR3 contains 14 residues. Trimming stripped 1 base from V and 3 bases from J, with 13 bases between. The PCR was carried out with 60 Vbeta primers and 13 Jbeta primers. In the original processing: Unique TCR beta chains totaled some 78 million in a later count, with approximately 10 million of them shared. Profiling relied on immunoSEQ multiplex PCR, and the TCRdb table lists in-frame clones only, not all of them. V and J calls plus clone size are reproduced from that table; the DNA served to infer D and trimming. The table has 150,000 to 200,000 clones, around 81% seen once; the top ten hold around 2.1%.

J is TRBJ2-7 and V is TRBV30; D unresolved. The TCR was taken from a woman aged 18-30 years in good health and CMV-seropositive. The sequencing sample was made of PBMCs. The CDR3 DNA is TGTGCCTGGAGTGGGAGCAGCGCCTACTACGAGCAGTACTTC. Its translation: CAWSGSSAYYEQYF. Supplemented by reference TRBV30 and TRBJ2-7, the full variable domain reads SQTIHQWPATLVQPVGSPLSLECTVEGTSNPNLYWYRQAAGRGLQLLFYSVGIGQISSEVPQNLSASRPQDRQFILSSKKLLLSDSGFYLCAWSGSSAYYEQYFGPGTRLTVT.